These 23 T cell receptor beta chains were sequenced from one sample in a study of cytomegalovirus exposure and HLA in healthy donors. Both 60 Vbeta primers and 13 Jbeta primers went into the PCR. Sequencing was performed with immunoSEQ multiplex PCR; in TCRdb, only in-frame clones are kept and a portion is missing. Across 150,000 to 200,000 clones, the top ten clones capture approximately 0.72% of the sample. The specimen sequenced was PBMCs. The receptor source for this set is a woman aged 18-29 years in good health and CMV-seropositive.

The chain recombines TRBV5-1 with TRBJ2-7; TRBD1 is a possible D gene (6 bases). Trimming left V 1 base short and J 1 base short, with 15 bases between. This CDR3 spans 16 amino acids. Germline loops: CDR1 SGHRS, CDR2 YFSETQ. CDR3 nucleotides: TGCGCCAGCAGCTTGTCAGGGGCGGGTGCTTCCTACGAGCAGTACTTC. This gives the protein CASSLSGAGASYEQYF.

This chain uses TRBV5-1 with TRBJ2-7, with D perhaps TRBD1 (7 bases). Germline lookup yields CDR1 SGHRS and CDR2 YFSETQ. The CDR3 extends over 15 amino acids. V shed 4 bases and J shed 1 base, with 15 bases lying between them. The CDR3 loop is CASSPGQGGSYEQYF. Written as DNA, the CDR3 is TGCGCCAGCAGCCCGGGGCAGGGGGGATCCTACGAGCAGTACTTC. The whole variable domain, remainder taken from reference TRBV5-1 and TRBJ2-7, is KAGVTQTPRYLIKTRGQQVTLSCSPISGHRSVSWYQQTPGQGLQFLFEYFSETQRNKGNFPGRFSGRQFSNSRSEMNVSTLELGDSALYLCASSPGQGGSYEQYFGPGTRLTVT.

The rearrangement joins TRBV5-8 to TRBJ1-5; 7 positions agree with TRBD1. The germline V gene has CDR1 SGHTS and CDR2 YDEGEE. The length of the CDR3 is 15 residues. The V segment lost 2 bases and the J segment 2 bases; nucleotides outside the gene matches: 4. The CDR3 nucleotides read TGTGCCAGCAGCTTCGGAGACAGGGGCAATCAGCCCCAGCATTTT. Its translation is CASSFGDRGNQPQHF.

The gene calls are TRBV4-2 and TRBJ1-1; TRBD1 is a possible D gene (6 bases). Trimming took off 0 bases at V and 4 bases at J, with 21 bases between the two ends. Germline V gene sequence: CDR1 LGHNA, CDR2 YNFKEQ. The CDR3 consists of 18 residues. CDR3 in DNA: TGTGCCAGCAGCCAAGATGTTGGCAGGGGTAAGGGAAGCACTGAAGCTTTCTTT. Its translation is CASSQDVGRGKGSTEAFF.

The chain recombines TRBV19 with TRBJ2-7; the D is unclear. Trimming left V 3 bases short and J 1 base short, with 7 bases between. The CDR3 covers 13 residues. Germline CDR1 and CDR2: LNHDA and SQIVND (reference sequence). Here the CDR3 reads CASSIDSSYEQYF. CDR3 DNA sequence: TGTGCCAGTAGTATTGACTCTTCCTACGAGCAGTACTTC. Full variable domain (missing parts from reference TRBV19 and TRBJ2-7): DGGITQSPKYLFRKEGQNVTLSCEQNLNHDAMYWYRQDPGQGLRLIYYSQIVNDFQKGDIAEGYSVSREKKESFPLTVTSAQKNPTAFYLCASSIDSSYEQYFGPGTRLTVT.

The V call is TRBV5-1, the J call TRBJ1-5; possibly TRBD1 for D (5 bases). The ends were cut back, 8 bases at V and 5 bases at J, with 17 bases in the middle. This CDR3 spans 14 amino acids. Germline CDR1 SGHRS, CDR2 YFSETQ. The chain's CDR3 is CARLGDSSYQPQHF. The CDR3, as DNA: TGCGCCAGGCTAGGAGACAGCTCATATCAGCCCCAGCATTTT.

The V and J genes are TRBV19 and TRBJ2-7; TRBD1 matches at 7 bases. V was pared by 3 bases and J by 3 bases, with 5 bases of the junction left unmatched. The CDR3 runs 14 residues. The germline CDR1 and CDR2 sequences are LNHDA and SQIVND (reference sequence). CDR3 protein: CASSIRRQGYEQYF. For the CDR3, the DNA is TGTGCCAGTAGTATTCGGCGACAGGGCTACGAGCAGTACTTC.

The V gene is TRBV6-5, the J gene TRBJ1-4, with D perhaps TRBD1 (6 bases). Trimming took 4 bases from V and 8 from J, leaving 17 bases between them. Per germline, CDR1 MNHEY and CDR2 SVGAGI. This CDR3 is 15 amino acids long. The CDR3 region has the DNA TGTGCCAGCAGTTCGGGACCTCACAGGGAGGAAAAACTGTTTTTT. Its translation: CASSSGPHREEKLFF.

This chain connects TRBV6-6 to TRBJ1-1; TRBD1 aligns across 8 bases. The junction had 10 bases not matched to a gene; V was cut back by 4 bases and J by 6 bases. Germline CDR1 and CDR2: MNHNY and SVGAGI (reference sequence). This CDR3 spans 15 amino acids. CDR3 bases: TGTGCCAGCAGTTCTCTTAGGACAGGGCTGCCTGAAGCTTTCTTT. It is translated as CASSSLRTGLPEAFF.

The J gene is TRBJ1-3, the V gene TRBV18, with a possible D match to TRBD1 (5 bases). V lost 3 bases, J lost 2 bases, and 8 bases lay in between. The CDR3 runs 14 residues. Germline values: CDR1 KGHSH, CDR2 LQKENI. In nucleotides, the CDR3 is TGTGCCAGCTCACCCGGGACTCCTGGAAACACCATATATTTT. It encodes CASSPGTPGNTIYF.

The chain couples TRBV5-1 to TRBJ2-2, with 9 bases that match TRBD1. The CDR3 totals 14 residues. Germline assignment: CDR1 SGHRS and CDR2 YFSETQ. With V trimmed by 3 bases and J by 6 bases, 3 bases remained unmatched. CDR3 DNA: TGCGCCAGCAGCTGGACAGGGGTACCCGGGGAGCTGTTTTTT. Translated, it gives CASSWTGVPGELFF.

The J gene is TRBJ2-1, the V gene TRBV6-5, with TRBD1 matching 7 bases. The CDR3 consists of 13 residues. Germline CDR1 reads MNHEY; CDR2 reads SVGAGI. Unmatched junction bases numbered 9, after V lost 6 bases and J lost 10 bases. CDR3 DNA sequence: TGTGCCAGCAGCCCAAACAGGGGAATCGAGCAGTTCTTC. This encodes CASSPNRGIEQFF.

CDR3 protein: CAWRREMTYNEQFF. The CDR3 coding sequence is TGTGCCTGGCGAAGGGAGATGACCTACAATGAGCAGTTCTTC. The chain recombines TRBV30 with TRBJ2-1; weak D call: TRBD2 (5 bases). This CDR3 is 14 amino acids long. V was pared by 5 bases and J by 2 bases, with 13 bases between. Germline lookup yields CDR1 GTSNPN and CDR2 SVGIG (reference sequence). The whole variable domain, filled in from reference TRBV30 and TRBJ2-1, reads SQTIHQWPATLVQPVGSPLSLECTVEGTSNPNLYWYRQAAGRGLQLLFYSVGIGQISSEVPQNLSASRPQDRQFILSSKKLLLSDSGFYLCAWRREMTYNEQFFGPGTRLTVL.

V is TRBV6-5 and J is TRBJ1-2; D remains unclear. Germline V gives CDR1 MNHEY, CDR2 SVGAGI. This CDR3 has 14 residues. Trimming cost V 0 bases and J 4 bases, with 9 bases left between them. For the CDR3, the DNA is TGTGCCAGCAGTTACTCGAGCGGACCCTATGGCTACACCTTC. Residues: CASSYSSGPYGYTF.

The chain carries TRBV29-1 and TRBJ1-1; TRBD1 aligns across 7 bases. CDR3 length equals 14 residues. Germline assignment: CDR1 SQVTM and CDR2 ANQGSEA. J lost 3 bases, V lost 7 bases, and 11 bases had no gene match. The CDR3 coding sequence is TGCAGCGCAGGGCAGACAGGGATGGACACTGAAGCTTTCTTT. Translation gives CSAGQTGMDTEAFF.

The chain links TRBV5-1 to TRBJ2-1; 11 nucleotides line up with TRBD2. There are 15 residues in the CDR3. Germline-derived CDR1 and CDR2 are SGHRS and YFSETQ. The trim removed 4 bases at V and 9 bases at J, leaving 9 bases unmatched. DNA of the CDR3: TGCGCCAGCAGCCCCTCGACTAGCGGGGTAACTGAGCAGTTCTTC. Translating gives CASSPSTSGVTEQFF. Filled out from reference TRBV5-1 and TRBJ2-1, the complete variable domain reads KAGVTQTPRYLIKTRGQQVTLSCSPISGHRSVSWYQQTPGQGLQFLFEYFSETQRNKGNFPGRFSGRQFSNSRSEMNVSTLELGDSALYLCASSPSTSGVTEQFFGPGTRLTVL.

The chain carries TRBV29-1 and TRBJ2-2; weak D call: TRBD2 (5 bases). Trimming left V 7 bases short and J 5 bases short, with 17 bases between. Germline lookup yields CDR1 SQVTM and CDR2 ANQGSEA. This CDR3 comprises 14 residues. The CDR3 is CSATLDRETGELFF. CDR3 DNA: TGCAGCGCCACACTCGATAGGGAGACCGGGGAGCTGTTTTTT.

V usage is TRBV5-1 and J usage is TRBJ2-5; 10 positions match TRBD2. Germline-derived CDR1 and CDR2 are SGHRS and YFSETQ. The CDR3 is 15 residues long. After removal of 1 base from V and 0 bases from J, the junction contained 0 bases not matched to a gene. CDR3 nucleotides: TGCGCCAGCAGCTTGACTAGCGGGGACCAAGAGACCCAGTACTTC. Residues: CASSLTSGDQETQYF.

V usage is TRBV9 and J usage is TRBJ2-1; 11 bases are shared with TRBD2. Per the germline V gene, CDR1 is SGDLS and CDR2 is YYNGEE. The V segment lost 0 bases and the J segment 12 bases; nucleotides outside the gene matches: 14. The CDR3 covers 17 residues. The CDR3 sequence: CASSVVASGGTDRGQFF. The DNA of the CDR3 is TGTGCCAGCAGCGTAGTGGCTAGCGGGGGGACGGATAGGGGGCAGTTCTTC.

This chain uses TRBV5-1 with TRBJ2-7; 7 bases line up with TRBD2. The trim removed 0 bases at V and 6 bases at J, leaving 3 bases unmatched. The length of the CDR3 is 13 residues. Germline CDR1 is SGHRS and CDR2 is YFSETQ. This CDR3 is CASSLGGGVEQYF. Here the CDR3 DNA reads TGCGCCAGCAGCTTGGGGGGAGGGGTCGAGCAGTACTTC.

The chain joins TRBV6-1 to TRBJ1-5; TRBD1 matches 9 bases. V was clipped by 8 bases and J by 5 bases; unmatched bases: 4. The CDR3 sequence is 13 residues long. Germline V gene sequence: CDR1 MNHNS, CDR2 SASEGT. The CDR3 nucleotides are TGTGCCAGCGGGGACAGGGAGGATCAGCCCCAGCATTTT. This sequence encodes CASGDREDQPQHF.

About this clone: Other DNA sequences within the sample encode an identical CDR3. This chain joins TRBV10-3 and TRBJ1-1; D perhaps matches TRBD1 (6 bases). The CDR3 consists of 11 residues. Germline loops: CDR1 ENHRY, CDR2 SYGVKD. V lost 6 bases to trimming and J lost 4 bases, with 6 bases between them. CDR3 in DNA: TGTGCCATCAGCAGGGGCACTGAAGCTTTCTTT. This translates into CAISRGTEAFF.

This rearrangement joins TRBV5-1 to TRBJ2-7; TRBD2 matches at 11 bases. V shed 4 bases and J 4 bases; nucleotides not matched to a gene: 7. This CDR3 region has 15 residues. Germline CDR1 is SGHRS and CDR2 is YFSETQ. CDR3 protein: CASSPGTSGQYEQYF. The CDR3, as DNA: TGCGCCAGCAGCCCCGGGACTAGCGGCCAATACGAGCAGTACTTC.